The source of this TCR beta chain is a study of blood T cell repertoires in COVID-19. The wider study: Acute-phase and convalescent COVID-19 samples originated in the United States, Italy and Spain. In each case, the material was cDNA or gDNA derived from T cells, B-cell-depleted T cells, or PBMCs.

CDR1 and CDR2 (germline): LNHDA, SQIVND (reference sequence). The CDR3 has 15 amino acids. V shed 6 bases and J shed 4 bases, with 15 bases lying between them. Per the original methods: Scientists estimated how many nucleated cells there were by amplifying reference gene primers. Sequenced by immunoSEQ multiplex PCR; TCRdb stores in-frame clones only, minus some. The D gene and trimming were derived from the DNA, and the V and J assignments and clone size from that table. In the table there are about 110,000 clones, more than 80% of which are singletons. The sample was peripheral blood. This receptor was identified in a woman older than 75 with acute or convalescent COVID-19. The V and J genes are TRBV19 and TRBJ2-2; possible D gene TRBD2, 6 bases. The CDR3 sequence: CASRQNGGSTGELFF. CDR3 in DNA: TGTGCCAGTAGACAAAATGGAGGGAGCACCGGGGAGCTGTTTTTT.